The clone carrying this TCR beta chain appeared a single time. Its antigen is as yet unknown. Under the ViraFEST assay, PBMC were stimulated with viral peptide pools so that antigen-specific CD4+ T cells expanded. Sequencing was performed afterwards. The authors isolated CD4+ T cells after less than eleven days of culture. Previously uninfected by SARS-CoV-2, the vaccine recipients also showed negative nucleocapsid antibodies. Researchers reported culturing over 1.5 million PBMC in each well, adding 8 to 10 IU/ml IL-2 and 10 ug/ml peptides. This sample stems from a study of vaccination effects on CD4 cells after COVID-19. Study-wide points: Common cold coronavirus cross-reactivity was shown by only 1 of 255 vaccine-induced clones in healthy vaccinees.

Sequencing used immunoSEQ multiplex PCR; TCRdb keeps in-frame clones, though not all of them. The sample records about 23,000 clones, approximately 74% being singletons. The CDR3 consists of 17 residues. V lost 4 bases to trimming and J lost 0 bases; unmatched junction nucleotides: 9. The V gene's germline CDR1 is MGHRA and CDR2 YSYEKL. The source is a human donor who received a COVID-19 vaccine. The sequenced sample was CD4+ T cells from PBMCs cultured with SARS-CoV-2 spike peptides, obtained before COVID-19 vaccination. The V call is TRBV4-1, the J call TRBJ2-4; the match to TRBD2 covers 7 bases. Here the CDR3 DNA reads TGCGCCAGCAGCCCTACGCGGGGGACCCTAGCCAAAAACATTCAGTACTTC. Its protein product is CASSPTRGTLAKNIQYF.